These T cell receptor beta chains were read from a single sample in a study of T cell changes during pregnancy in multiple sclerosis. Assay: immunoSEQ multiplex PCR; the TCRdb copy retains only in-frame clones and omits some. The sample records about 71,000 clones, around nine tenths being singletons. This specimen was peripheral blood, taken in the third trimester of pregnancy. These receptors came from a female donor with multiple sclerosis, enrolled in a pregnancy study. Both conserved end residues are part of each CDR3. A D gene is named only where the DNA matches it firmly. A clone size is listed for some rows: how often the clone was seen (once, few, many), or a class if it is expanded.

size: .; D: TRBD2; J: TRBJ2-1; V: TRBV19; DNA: TGTGCCAGTAGGACCACTAGCGGGAGGGCCGTCAATGAGCAGTTCTTC; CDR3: CASRTTSGRAVNEQFF
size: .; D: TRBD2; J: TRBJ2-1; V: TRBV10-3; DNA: TGTGCCATCAGCGCTAGCGGTGGAAGCTCCTACAATGAGCAGTTCTTC; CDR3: CAISASGGSSYNEQFF
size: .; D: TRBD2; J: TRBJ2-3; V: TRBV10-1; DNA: TGCGCCAGCACCGCAGCGGGAGGGCGTCCAGATACGCAGTATTTT; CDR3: CASTAAGGRPDTQYF
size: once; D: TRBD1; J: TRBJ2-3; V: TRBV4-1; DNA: TGCGCCAGCAGTCCTCCGGGACAGGGGACAGATACGCAGTATTTT; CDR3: CASSPPGQGTDTQYF
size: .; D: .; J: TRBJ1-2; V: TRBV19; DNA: TGTGCCAGTAGTACTTCGGCTAACTATGGCTACACCTTC; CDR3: CASSTSANYGYTF
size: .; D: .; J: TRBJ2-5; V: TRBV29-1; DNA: TGCAGCGCTACAGGGTGGGCCAGCGATGAGACCCAGTACTTC; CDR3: CSATGWASDETQYF
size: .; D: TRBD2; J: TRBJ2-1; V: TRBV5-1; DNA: TGCGCCAGCAGCTTGGGACTAGCGGGGACTCAAAGCTCCTACAATGAGCAGTTCTTC; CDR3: CASSLGLAGTQSSYNEQFF
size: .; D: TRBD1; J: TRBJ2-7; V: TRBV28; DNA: TGTGCCAGCAGACTTAGGGGGCCCCCCTACGAGCAGTACTTC; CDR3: CASRLRGPPYEQYF
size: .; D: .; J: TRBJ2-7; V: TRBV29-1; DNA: TGCAGCGTTGCGGAGGGCCAGTACGAGCAGTACTTC; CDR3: CSVAEGQYEQYF
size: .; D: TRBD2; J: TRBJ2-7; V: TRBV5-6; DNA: TGTGCCAGCAGCTTGGGGTGGGGGGGACCCTCCTACGAGCAGTACTTC; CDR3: CASSLGWGGPSYEQYF
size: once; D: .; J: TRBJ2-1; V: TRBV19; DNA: TGTGCCAGTAGTATTTCGAGTCGGTTTAGCGATGAGCAGTTCTTC; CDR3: CASSISSRFSDEQFF
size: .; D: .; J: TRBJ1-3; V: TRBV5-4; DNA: TGTGCCAGCAGCTCACAGGGCTCTGGAAACACCATATATTTT; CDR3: CASSSQGSGNTIYF
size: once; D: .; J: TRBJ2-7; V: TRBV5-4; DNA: TGTGCCAGCAGTAGGGACTCGGTCTACGAGCAGTACTTC; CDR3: CASSRDSVYEQYF
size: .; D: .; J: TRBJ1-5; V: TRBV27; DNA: TGTGCCAGCAGATTAGACAGGTCCCAGCCCCAGCATTTT; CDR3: CASRLDRSQPQHF
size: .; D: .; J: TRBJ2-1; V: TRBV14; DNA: TGTGCCAGCAGACTAGCAGCCTACAATGAGCAGTTCTTC; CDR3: CASRLAAYNEQFF
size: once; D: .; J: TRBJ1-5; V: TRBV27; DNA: TGTGCCAGCAGTCCGACTATGAGCAATCAGCCCCAGCATTTT; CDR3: CASSPTMSNQPQHF
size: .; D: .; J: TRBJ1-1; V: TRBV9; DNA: TGTGCCAGCAGCGTAGCTAGTGGGAACACTGAAGCTTTCTTT; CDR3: CASSVASGNTEAFF
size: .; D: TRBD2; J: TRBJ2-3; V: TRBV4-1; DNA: TGCGCCAGCAGCCAAAAGACTAGCGGGAGCACAGATACGCAGTATTTT; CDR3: CASSQKTSGSTDTQYF
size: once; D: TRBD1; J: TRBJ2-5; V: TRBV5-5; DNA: TGTGCCAGCAGTTTGACAGGGGTTGAGACCCAGTACTTC; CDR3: CASSLTGVETQYF
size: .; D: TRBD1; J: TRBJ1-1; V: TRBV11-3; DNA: TGTGCCAGCAGCCTTGGACAGGGCATGAACACTGAAGCTTTCTTT; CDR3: CASSLGQGMNTEAFF
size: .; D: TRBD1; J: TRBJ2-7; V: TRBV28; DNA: TGTGCCAGCAGTCTCCGGGACAGGGTAAACGACGAGCAGTACTTC; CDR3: CASSLRDRVNDEQYF
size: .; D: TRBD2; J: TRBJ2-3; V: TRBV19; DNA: TGTGCCAGTAGGCCCCCCCGGGACTATACGACGTTCGCAGATACGCAGTATTTT; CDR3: CASRPPRDYTTFADTQYF
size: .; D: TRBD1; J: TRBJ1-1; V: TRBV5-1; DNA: TGCGCCAGCAGCTCGGACAGGGGGCAAGCTTTCTTT; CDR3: CASSSDRGQAFF
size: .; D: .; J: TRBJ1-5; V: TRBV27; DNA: TGTGCCAGCAGTCCCACGGACAGTTCTGCTCAGCCCCAGCATTTT; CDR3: CASSPTDSSAQPQHF
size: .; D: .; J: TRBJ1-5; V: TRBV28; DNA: TGTGCCAGCAGTCAGTCTTATGGTCGGCCCCAGCATTTT; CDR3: CASSQSYGRPQHF
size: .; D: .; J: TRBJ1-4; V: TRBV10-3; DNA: TGTGCCATCAGTGGGTCGGGGAGCGAACCAACTAATGAAAAACTGTTTTTT; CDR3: CAISGSGSEPTNEKLFF
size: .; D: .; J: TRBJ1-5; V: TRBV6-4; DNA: TGTGCCAGCAGTGACTCTTCAGGTTTATTGGGGGGGCGACCCAATCAGCCCCAGCATTTT; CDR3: CASSDSSGLLGGRPNQPQHF
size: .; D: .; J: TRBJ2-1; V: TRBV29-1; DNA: TGCAGCGTTATCGGGGTTTATGAGCAGTTCTTC; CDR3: CSVIGVYEQFF
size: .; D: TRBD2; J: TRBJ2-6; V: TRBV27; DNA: TGTGCCAGCTCCTATTTATCCCTAGCTAGCGGATACTCTGGGGCCAACGTCCTGACTTTC; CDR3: CASSYLSLASGYSGANVLTF
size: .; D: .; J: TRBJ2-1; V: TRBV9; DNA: TGTGCCAGCAGCGTAATGGAGGCCGCTAATGAGCAGTTCTTC; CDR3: CASSVMEAANEQFF
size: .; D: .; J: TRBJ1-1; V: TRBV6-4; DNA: TGTGCCAGCAGTGTTCAGGTCAACACTGAAGCTTTCTTT; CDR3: CASSVQVNTEAFF
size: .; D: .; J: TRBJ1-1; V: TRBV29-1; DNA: TGCAGCGGGGGTTCCGGGATTTACACTGAAGCTTTCTTT; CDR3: CSGGSGIYTEAFF
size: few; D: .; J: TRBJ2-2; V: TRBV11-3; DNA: TGTGCCAGCAGCTCCCCTTACACCGGGGAGCTGTTTTTT; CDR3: CASSSPYTGELFF
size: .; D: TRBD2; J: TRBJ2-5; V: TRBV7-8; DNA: TGTGCCAGCAGCTTAGGCGGGAGTGGCGAGACCCAGTACTTC; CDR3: CASSLGGSGETQYF
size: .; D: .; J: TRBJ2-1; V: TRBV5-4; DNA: TGTGCCAGCAGCTTGGCGGGTAGCGAACACTACAATGAGCAGTTCTTC; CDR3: CASSLAGSEHYNEQFF
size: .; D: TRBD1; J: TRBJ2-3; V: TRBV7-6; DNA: TGTGCCAGCAGCTTAGTAGGGGCAGGGGGCAAGGATACGCAGTATTTT; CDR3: CASSLVGAGGKDTQYF
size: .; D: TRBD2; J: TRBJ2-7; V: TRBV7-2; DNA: TGTGCCAGCAGCTTAATTGGCGGGAGGGCCAAGCAGTACTTC; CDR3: CASSLIGGRAKQYF
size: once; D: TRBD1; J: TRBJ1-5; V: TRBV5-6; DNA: TGTGCCAGCAGCTGGGGGACAGGGGGCAATCAGCCCCAGCATTTT; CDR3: CASSWGTGGNQPQHF
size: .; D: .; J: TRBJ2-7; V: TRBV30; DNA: TGTGCCTGGAGTGCTGGAGGGCACGAGCAGTACTTC; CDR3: CAWSAGGHEQYF
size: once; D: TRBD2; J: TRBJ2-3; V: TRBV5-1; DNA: TGCGCCAGCAGCTCGGGACTAGCGGGACTCACAGATGCGCAGTATTTT; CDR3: CASSSGLAGLTDAQYF
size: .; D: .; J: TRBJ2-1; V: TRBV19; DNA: TGTGCCAGTACCTTAAGGGGGACGAGCTCCTACAATGAGCAGTTCTTC; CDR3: CASTLRGTSSYNEQFF
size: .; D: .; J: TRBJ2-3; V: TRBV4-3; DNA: TGCGCCAGCACCCCCGGGGACTTCGACACAGATACGCAGTATTTT; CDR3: CASTPGDFDTDTQYF
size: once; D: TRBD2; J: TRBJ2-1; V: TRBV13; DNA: TGTGCCAGCAGCAGGACTAGTTTCAATGAGCAGTTCTTC; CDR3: CASSRTSFNEQFF
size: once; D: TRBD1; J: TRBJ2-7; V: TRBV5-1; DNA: TGCGCCAGCAGCTTAAAGGGGGCCCACGAGCAGTACTTC; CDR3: CASSLKGAHEQYF
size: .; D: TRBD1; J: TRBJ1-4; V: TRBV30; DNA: TGTGCCTGGAGTGTTTTTTCGGGACAGGGAACTAATGAAAAACTGTTTTTT; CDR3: CAWSVFSGQGTNEKLFF
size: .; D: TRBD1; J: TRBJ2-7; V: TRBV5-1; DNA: TGCGCCAGCAGCCCAGGGACAGGCCCCTACGAGCAGTACTTC; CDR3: CASSPGTGPYEQYF
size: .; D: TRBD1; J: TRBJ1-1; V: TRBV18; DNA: TGTGCCAGCTCACGGGCCGGGACAGCGATCACTGAAGCTTTCTTT; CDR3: CASSRAGTAITEAFF
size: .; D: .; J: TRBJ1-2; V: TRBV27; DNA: TGTGCCAGCAGTTTTCGGGGGGACTTCTATGGCTACACCTTC; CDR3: CASSFRGDFYGYTF
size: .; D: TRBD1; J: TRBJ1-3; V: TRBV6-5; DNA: TGTGCCAGCAGTATACAGGGGACTGGAAACACCATATATTTT; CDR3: CASSIQGTGNTIYF
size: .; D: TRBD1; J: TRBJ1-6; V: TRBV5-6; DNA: TGTGCCAGCAGCTTGGGTCAGGGGGATTCACCCCTCCACTTT; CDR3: CASSLGQGDSPLHF
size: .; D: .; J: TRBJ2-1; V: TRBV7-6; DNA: TGTGCCAGCAGCTTAGCTTCATCCTACAATGAGCAGTTCTTC; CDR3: CASSLASSYNEQFF
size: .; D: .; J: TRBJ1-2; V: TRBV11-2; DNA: TGTGCCAGCAGCCTCCCAGGGCATGGCTACACCTTC; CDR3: CASSLPGHGYTF
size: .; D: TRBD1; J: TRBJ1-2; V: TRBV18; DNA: TGTGCCAGCTCACCACTTCCTCAGGGGGTTGACTATGGCTACACCTTC; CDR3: CASSPLPQGVDYGYTF